The source of this T cell receptor beta chain is a study of T cell repertoires in cytomegalovirus infection. Overall study results and limits: The response measured ex vivo was dominated by TCR beta clonotypes (HLA-C-restricted and CMV-specific).

A single record per CDR3 protein comes from TCRdb applying MiXCR to the reads. The table shows approximately 730,000 distinct CDR3 sequences, with about 29% occurring only once. This clonotype came up many times. As yet, its antigen is unknown. CDR1 MNHNS and CDR2 SASEGT come from the germline V gene. The CDR3 is 20 amino acids. Between the trimmed V and J ends, which lost 6 bases and 0 bases, there was a span of 24 bases. J is TRBJ2-6 and V is TRBV6-1; D may be TRBD2 (6 bases). The receptor comes from a human donor in good health (CMV status not recorded). Some clones in this sample may be carry-over from other donors' samples. The specimen was cultured CD8+ T cells from PBMCs, collected from culture after CMV antigen stimulation. The CDR3 region has the DNA TGTGCCAGCAGCGAAACATTATGGACTACCACCCACTCTGGGGCCAACGTCCTGACTTTC. It translates to CASSETLWTTTHSGANVLTF.